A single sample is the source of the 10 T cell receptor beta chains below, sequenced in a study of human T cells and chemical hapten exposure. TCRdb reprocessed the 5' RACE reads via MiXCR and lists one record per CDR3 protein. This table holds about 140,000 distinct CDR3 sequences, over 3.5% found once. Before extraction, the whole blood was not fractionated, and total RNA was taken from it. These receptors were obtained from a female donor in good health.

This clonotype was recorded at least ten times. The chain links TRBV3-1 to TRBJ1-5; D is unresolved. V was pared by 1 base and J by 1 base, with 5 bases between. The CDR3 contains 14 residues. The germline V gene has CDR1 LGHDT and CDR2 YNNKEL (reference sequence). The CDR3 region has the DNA TGTGCCAGCAGCCAAGTGGGCAGCAATCAGCCCCAGCATTTT. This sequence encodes CASSQVGSNQPQHF.

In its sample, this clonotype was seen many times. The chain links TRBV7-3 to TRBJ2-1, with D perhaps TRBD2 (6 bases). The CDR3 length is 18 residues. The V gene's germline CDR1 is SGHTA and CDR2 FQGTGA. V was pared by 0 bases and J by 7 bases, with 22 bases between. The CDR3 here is CASSLTPTLADVKNEQFF. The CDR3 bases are TGTGCCAGCAGCTTAACCCCGACCTTAGCGGACGTTAAGAATGAGCAGTTCTTC.

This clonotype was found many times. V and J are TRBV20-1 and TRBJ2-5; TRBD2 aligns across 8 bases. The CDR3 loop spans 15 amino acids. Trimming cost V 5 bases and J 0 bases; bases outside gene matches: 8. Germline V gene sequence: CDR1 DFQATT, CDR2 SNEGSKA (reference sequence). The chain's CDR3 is CSARSGETYQETQYF. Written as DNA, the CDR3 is TGCAGTGCTCGTAGCGGGGAGACATACCAAGAGACCCAGTACTTC.

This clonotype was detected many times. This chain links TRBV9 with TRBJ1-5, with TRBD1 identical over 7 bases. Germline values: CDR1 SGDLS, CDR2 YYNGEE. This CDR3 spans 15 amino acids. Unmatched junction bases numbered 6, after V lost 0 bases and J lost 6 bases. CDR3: CASSVETGEGQPQHF. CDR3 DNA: TGTGCCAGCAGCGTAGAAACAGGGGAGGGTCAGCCCCAGCATTTT.

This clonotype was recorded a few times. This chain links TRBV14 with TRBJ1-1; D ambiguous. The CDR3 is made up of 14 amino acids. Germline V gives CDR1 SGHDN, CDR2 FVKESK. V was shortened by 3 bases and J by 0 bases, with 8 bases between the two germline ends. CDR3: CASSHRQMNTEAFF. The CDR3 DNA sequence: TGTGCCAGCAGCCATCGCCAGATGAACACTGAAGCTTTCTTT.

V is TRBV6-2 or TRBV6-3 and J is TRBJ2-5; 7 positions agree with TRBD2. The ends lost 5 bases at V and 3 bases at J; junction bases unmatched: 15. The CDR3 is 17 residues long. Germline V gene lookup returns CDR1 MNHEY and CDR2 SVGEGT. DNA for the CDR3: TGTGCCAGCAGTCCTCAGCGGGGAGCGTGGGTTGAAGAGACCCAGTACTTC. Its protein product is CASSPQRGAWVEETQYF.

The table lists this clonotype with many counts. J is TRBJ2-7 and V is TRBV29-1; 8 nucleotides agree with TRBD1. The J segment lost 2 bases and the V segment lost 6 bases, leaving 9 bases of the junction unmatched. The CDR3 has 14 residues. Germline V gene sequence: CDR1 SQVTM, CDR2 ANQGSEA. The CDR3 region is CSVNDRGGAYEQYF. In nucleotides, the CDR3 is TGCAGCGTGAACGACAGGGGAGGTGCCTACGAGCAGTACTTC.

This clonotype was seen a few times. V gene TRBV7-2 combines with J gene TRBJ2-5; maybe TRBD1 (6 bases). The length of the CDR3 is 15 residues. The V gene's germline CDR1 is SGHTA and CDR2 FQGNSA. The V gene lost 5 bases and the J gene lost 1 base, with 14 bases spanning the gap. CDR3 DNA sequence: TGTGCCAGCAGCCCCGGGGACATAAGCCAAGAGACCCAGTACTTC. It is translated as CASSPGDISQETQYF.

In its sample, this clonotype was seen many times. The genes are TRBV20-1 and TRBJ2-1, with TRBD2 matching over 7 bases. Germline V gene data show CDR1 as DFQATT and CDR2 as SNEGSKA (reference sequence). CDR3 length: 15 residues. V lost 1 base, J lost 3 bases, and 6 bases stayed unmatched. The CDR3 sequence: CSARASSGNYNEQFF. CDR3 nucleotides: TGCAGTGCTAGAGCCTCTAGCGGAAACTACAATGAGCAGTTCTTC.

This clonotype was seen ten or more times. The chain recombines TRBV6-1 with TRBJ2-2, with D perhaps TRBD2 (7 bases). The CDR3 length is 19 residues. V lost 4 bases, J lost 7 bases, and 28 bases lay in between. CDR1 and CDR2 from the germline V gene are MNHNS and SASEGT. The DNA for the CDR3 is TGTGCCAGCAGTGCAAAGATGTTAAGGGGGGGGCCTAGAGTCGGGGAGCTGTTTTTT. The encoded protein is CASSAKMLRGGPRVGELFF.